There are many counts of the clone carrying this T cell receptor (beta chain). What it binds is not known. Germline CDR1 is SQVTM and CDR2 is ANQGSEA. The J segment lost 0 bases and the V segment lost 3 bases, leaving 2 bases of the junction unmatched. The CDR3 runs to 16 residues. Time point: patch test 1, 2 weeks after DPC sensitization. Treatment given: therapeutic diphenylcyclopropenone sensitization with weekly scalp DPC. The sample comes from a study of human T cells and chemical hapten exposure. Study details: Diphenylcyclopropenone, dosed weekly to the scalp, was given to patients throughout the roughly 24-week study. The study enrolled mostly female patients with alopecia areata, totalis or universalis. Study results and limitations: Those TCRs sitting above 1 in 1000 frequency stayed the same with DPC sensitization.

Each CDR3 protein gets one entry after TCRdb re-called the RACE reads with MiXCR. Here the sample spans 80,000 to 95,000 distinct CDR3 sequences, roughly 10% being singletons. The sequence derives from a woman aged 45-59 years with alopecia areata. Some clones in this sample may be carry-over from other donors' samples. This sample comprised whole blood, obtained in connection with sensitization to the hapten diphenylcyclopropenone (DPC). The rearrangement links TRBV29-1 to TRBJ2-6; TRBD1 aligns across 10 bases. CDR3 sequence reads: CSVEGTGASGANVLTF. The CDR3 DNA sequence: TGCAGCGTTGAGGGGACAGGGGCCTCTGGGGCCAACGTCCTGACTTTC.